What follows is one TCR beta chain and its context. Its recognized antigen is unknown. No base-level quality is on record; no much larger clone is a single base apart. The germline V gene (reference sequence) yields SEHNR for CDR1 and FQNEAQ for CDR2. Counted from cysteine to phenylalanine, this CDR3 has 15 amino acids. Only the CDR3 DNA is retained, 45 bases long and in frame from the first base. For this chain, trimming is 8 bases at the V end and 0 bases at the J end, and the number of junction bases without a gene match is 7. The collaborating institutions used their own protocols to collect whole blood in K2EDTA tubes. Collaborator samples were shipped for TCRbeta analysis as frozen whole blood, isolated PBMCs, or DNA extracted from either sample type. The data derive from a study of blood T cell repertoires in COVID-19 (TCRdb year 2020). Some background on the complete study: Collaborator samples came from the United States, Italy and Spain and covered acute and convalescent phases of COVID-19. The material from the prospective study consisted of cDNA or gDNA derived from T cells, B-cell-depleted T cells, or PBMCs. Deeply sampled blood TCRbeta repertoires from subjects exposed to, actively infected with, or recovered from COVID-19 were included in the dataset. A freely available public database, intended as a resource for researchers studying the immune response to SARS-CoV-2, is where the repertoires were released. The samples were drawn from two sources: the first 160 participants of the ongoing ImmuneRACE study, and 950 to 1,500 subjects contributed by 6 global collaborators. Sample metadata almost always included a de-identified subject ID, COVID-19 status, age in years and sex. HLA class I and class II types, where available, came from metadata supplied by the sample provider rather than from assay-based typing.

TCRbeta CDR3 regions were amplified from genomic DNA by means of the immunoSEQ Assay, a bias-controlled multiplex PCR. As for the authors' bioinformatics: The number of nucleated cells in each sample was estimated by amplification of reference gene primers within the assay. To quantify the absolute abundance of each unique TCRbeta CDR3 rearrangement, sequence reads were collapsed and filtered. Productive Simpson clonality was computed per sample as the square root of Simpson's diversity index over productive rearrangements. TCRdb retrieved this table from immuneACCESS and kept in-frame rearrangements only. Not all clones are present; in checked studies, unresolved V genes account for under half, and no reason is known for the remainder. V and J calls and clone size follow that table, whereas D and trimming were derived from the DNA. Counted in this sample were some 170,000 clones; 75% to 85% of them appeared once. The leading ten clones occupy roughly a tenth of the sample.

What the work shows at the level of the full study, not this receptor alone: Clinical and demographic metadata were provided uncurated, with the amount varying by source and participant.

The TCR sequence derives from a human donor in a cohort sampled during active COVID-19. The V gene is TRBV7-9 and the J gene is TRBJ2-1, with 7 junctional bases fitting TRBD1. The material sequenced was peripheral blood. The CDR3 protein sequence reads: CASLKQGSSYNEQFF. The nucleotide sequence reads as follows: TGTGCCAGCCTAAAACAGGGGAGCTCCTACAATGAGCAGTTCTTC.